The 20 T cell receptor beta chains given below trace back to one sample, sequenced in a study of neurological immune-mediated disorders. TCRdb itself ran the 5' RACE reads through MiXCR, one entry per CDR3 protein. The table records tens of thousands of distinct CDR3 sequences, roughly 10% of them present only once. Sequencing was done on a sample of PBMCs. These receptors all stem from a man aged 50 or older in good health.

This clonotype was seen repeatedly, ten times or more. This chain uses TRBV20-1 with TRBJ1-6; unclear D gene. The germline V gene has CDR1 DFQATT and CDR2 SNEGSKA (reference sequence). The CDR3 extends over 16 amino acids. Trimming cost V 0 bases and J 4 bases, with 13 bases left between them. CDR3 in DNA: TGCAGTGCTAGAGATGCGTTACGGCCATATAATTCACCCCTCCACTTT. This codes for CSARDALRPYNSPLHF.

This clonotype was counted only a few times. The chain employs TRBV18 and TRBJ2-5; 9 bases agree with TRBD2. Trimming cost V 1 base and J 3 bases; bases outside gene matches: 3. The CDR3 length is 15 residues. The germline V gene encodes CDR1 KGHSH and CDR2 LQKENI. CDR3 protein: CASSPLAGAEETQYF. The DNA for the CDR3 is TGTGCCAGCTCACCACTAGCGGGGGCTGAAGAGACCCAGTACTTC.

This clonotype was seen repeatedly, ten times or more. V is TRBV10-3 and J is TRBJ2-5; 9 positions match TRBD1. CDR1 and CDR2 from the germline V gene are ENHRY and SYGVKD. The CDR3 has 13 amino acids. V trimming: 6 bases; J trimming: 3 bases; junction bases outside the gene matches: 2. CDR3: CAIRRDREETQYF. In DNA, the CDR3 is TGTGCCATCAGACGGGACAGGGAAGAGACCCAGTACTTC.

This clonotype was detected many times. The chain carries TRBV4-3 and TRBJ2-2; 7 bases align to TRBD2. With 0 bases clipped from V and 2 bases from J, the junction kept 6 bases outside the gene matches. Germline V lookup: CDR1 LGHNA, CDR2 YSLEER. This CDR3 is built from 17 residues. CDR3 nucleotide sequence: TGCGCCAGCAGCCAAGACCACCGCGGGAGAAACACCGGGGAGCTGTTTTTT. Its translation: CASSQDHRGRNTGELFF.

This clonotype was recorded at least ten times. V usage is TRBV18 and J usage is TRBJ1-5; D perhaps matches TRBD1 (5 bases). Trimming pared 2 bases from V and 6 bases from J, leaving 11 bases between. The CDR3 is 14 amino acids. CDR1 KGHSH and CDR2 LQKENI come from the germline V gene. DNA for the CDR3: TGTGCCAGCTCACCATTTAGGGGTGCTCAGCCCCAGCATTTT. It specifies CASSPFRGAQPQHF.

This clonotype was detected many times. The rearrangement links TRBV12-3 or TRBV12-4 to TRBJ1-4; maybe TRBD1 (6 bases). The CDR3 sequence is 13 residues long. Trimming took 3 bases from V and 10 from J, leaving 12 bases between them. CDR3 bases: TGTGCCAGCAGTTTTGGGGGGGCGGTAAAACTGTTTTTT. Translated, it gives CASSFGGAVKLFF.

Regarding this clonotype: A clone one base away is much larger, so this may be a read error. The conserved closing phenylalanine or tryptophan is absent in this CDR3, likely reflecting a read error. The chain carries TRBV30 and TRBJ2-3; 10 bases line up with TRBD2. Germline CDR1 and CDR2: GTSNPN and SVGIG (reference sequence). V shed 1 base, J shed 4 bases, and the junction held 5 bases outside the gene matches. CDR3 length: 15 residues. The CDR3 is CAWSALAGTADTQYL. Written as DNA, the CDR3 is TGTGCCTGGAGTGCACTAGCGGGGACGGCAGATACGCAGTATTTG.

In its sample, this clonotype was seen many times. The rearrangement links TRBV21-1 to TRBJ1-2; TRBD1 was called by the table and not checked on the DNA. TRBV21-1 is flagged as a pseudogene. The CDR3 consists of 17 residues. The CDR3 nucleotides are TGTGCCAGCAGCAAATTAGGGACAGGAGCCTCTAACTATGGCTACACCTTC. This gives the protein CASSKLGTGASNYGYTF.

This clonotype was detected ten times or more. The chain uses TRBV5-1 and TRBJ2-1, with a weak D call TRBD2 (5 bases). The CDR3 consists of 13 residues. Germline CDR1 SGHRS, CDR2 YFSETQ. The V end lost 4 bases, the J end lost 9 bases, and 14 bases lay between the germline ends. The CDR3 sequence is CASSTDLAGEQFF. CDR3 coding DNA: TGCGCCAGCAGCACCGACCTAGCCGGTGAGCAGTTCTTC.

At least ten counts were recorded for this clonotype. V and J are TRBV6-2 or TRBV6-3 and TRBJ2-1, with D unclear. V lost 6 bases to trimming and J lost 1 base, with 19 bases between them. CDR1 and CDR2 from the germline V gene are MNHEY and SVGEGT. The CDR3 loop spans 17 amino acids. Here the CDR3 reads CASSTTYGSGSYNEQFF. The CDR3 bases are TGTGCCAGCAGCACCACTTACGGGTCCGGGTCCTACAATGAGCAGTTCTTC.

There are many counts of this clonotype. The chain uses TRBV7-3 and TRBJ2-1, with 7 bases fitting TRBD2. From germline, CDR1 is SGHTA and CDR2 FQGTGA. With 2 bases clipped from V and 7 bases from J, the junction kept 2 bases outside the gene matches. The CDR3 contains 13 residues. The CDR3 sequence: CASSLSGGNEQFF. In DNA form, the CDR3 reads TGTGCCAGCAGCTTATCCGGGGGGAATGAGCAGTTCTTC. The full variable domain, its missing parts supplied by reference TRBV7-3 and TRBJ2-1, is GAGVSQTPSNKVTEKGKYVELRCDPISGHTALYWYRQSLGQGPEFLIYFQGTGAADDSGLPNDRFFAVRPEGSVSTLKIQRTERGDSAVYLCASSLSGGNEQFFGPGTRLTVL.

This clonotype was counted between two and nine times. V usage is TRBV3-1 and J usage is TRBJ1-5; D unresolved. CDR3 length: 13 amino acids. CDR1 is LGHDT, CDR2 YNNKEL, per germline (reference sequence). V dropped 2 bases and J dropped 5 bases, with 7 bases sitting between them. The CDR3 loop is CASSQTEHQPQHF. For the CDR3, the DNA is TGTGCCAGCAGCCAAACGGAACATCAGCCCCAGCATTTT.

This clonotype was picked up many times. V usage is TRBV4-1 and J usage is TRBJ1-5, with 8 bases matching TRBD1. V was pared by 3 bases and J by 6 bases, with 7 bases of the junction left unmatched. This CDR3 has 15 amino acids. The V gene's germline CDR1 is MGHRA and CDR2 YSYEKL. The CDR3 is CASSHRQGIGQPQHF. The CDR3 nucleotides are TGCGCCAGCAGCCATAGACAGGGGATCGGTCAGCCCCAGCATTTT.

This clonotype showed up just a few times. Possible read error: a much larger clone is one base away. The chain couples TRBV10-3 to TRBJ1-1; a possible D gene is TRBD1 (6 bases). The CDR3 is made up of 13 amino acids. V gave up 6 bases and J gave up 1 base, with 9 bases separating them. The germline CDR1 and CDR2 sequences are ENHRY and SYGVKD. The chain's CDR3 is CAIRRGQNTEAFF. The CDR3, as DNA: TGTGCCATCAGAAGGGGACAGAACACTGAAGCTTTCTTT.

This clonotype was detected many times. This chain uses TRBV5-1 with TRBJ2-3; 9 bases are a match to TRBD2. V shed 3 bases and J 3 bases; nucleotides not matched to a gene: 5. CDR1 SGHRS and CDR2 YFSETQ come from the germline V gene. The CDR3 runs 15 residues. The CDR3 spells CASSSGLAGTDTQYF. In DNA, the CDR3 is TGCGCCAGCAGCTCGGGACTAGCCGGGACAGATACGCAGTATTTT.

This clonotype was seen repeatedly, ten times or more. CDR3 in DNA: TGTGCCAGCAAGTTGCGGGAATTTAGAGAGACCCAGTACTTC. As protein: CASKLREFRETQYF. V usage is TRBV27 and J usage is TRBJ2-5, with a weak D call TRBD2 (6 bases). V was pared by 7 bases and J by 4 bases, with 16 bases between. This CDR3 contains 14 residues. Germline V lookup: CDR1 MNHEY, CDR2 SMNVEV (reference sequence).

The chain carries TRBV11-2 and TRBJ2-7, with D hard to call. V was cut by 7 bases and J by 4 bases, with 8 bases left in between. This CDR3 is 11 amino acids long. The V gene's germline CDR1 is SGHAT and CDR2 FQNNGV. CDR3 coding DNA: TGTGCCAGCACGGGTGGGTACGAGCAGTACTTC. Protein sequence: CASTGGYEQYF. Looking up the rest from reference TRBV11-2 and TRBJ2-7 gives the full variable domain: EAGVAQSPRYKIIEKRQSVAFWCNPISGHATLYWYQQILGQGPKLLIQFQNNGVVDDSQLPKDRFSAERLKGVDSTLKIQPAKLEDSAVYLCASTGGYEQYFGPGTRLTVT.

This clonotype was seen repeatedly, ten times or more. The chain uses TRBV6-5 and TRBJ2-5; D is unclear. V was pared by 4 bases and J by 7 bases, with 10 bases between. This CDR3 is built from 12 residues. Germline loops: CDR1 MNHEY, CDR2 SVGAGI. CDR3 in DNA: TGTGCCAGCAGTTCACCCGCCCGGACCCAGTACTTC. Amino acids: CASSSPARTQYF.

A few counts support this clonotype. The V call is TRBV20-1, the J call TRBJ2-7; 9 bases fit TRBD2. The CDR3 length is 15 residues. Looked up from germline, CDR1 is DFQATT and CDR2 is SNEGSKA (reference sequence). V gave up 6 bases and J gave up 5 bases; unmatched junction bases: 14. The CDR3 spells CSAPERREGRDEQYF. The DNA for the CDR3 is TGCAGTGCGCCCGAGAGGCGGGAGGGCCGCGACGAGCAGTACTTC.

Points on this clonotype: This likely comes from a read error, as the CDR3 has no conserved phenylalanine or tryptophan at its end. This sequence joins TRBV5-4 and TRBJ2-1; D not resolved. This CDR3 is built from 11 residues. Trimming took off 3 bases at V and 8 bases at J, with 6 bases between the two ends. Germline V gene data show CDR1 as SGHNT and CDR2 as YYREEE (reference sequence). DNA of the CDR3: TGTGCCAGCAGCTCCCGGTATGAGCAGTTCCTC. This encodes CASSSRYEQFL.